Below are 6 T cell receptor beta chains sequenced from a single sample in a study of T cell changes during pregnancy in multiple sclerosis (dated by TCRdb to between 2018 and 2020). The library was built by means of the immunoSEQ multiplex PCR assay. Entries here come from immuneACCESS through TCRdb and include only in-frame sequences with V and J called. Some clones fail to appear in such tables; in the studies checked, an unresolved V gene covers under half of the shortfall, and the cause of the remainder is unknown. Counted in this sample were 100,000 or so clones; more than 85% of them appeared once. About 2.9% of the sample goes to the ten largest clones. This material consisted of peripheral blood, taken in the second trimester of pregnancy. These receptors all stem from a female donor with multiple sclerosis, enrolled in a pregnancy study.

V usage is TRBV5-6 and J usage is TRBJ1-2, with D maybe TRBD1 (6 bases). V lost 3 bases, J lost 2 bases, and 11 bases lay in between. The CDR3 has 14 amino acids. CDR1 and CDR2 (germline): SGHDT, YYEEEE. CDR3 nucleotide sequence: TGTGCCAGCAGCTGGGGACAAGAGAACTATGGCTACACCTTC. Amino acids: CASSWGQENYGYTF.

V is TRBV4-2 and J is TRBJ1-5; 9 nucleotides agree with TRBD1. The germline V gene has CDR1 LGHNA and CDR2 YNFKEQ. The CDR3 loop spans 16 amino acids. The V gene end was trimmed by 3 bases and the J gene end by 1 base; junction bases not matched to a gene: 4. The CDR3, as DNA: TGTGCCAGCAGCCAGTTCGGGACAGGGAGCAATCAGCCCCAGCATTTT. Amino acids: CASSQFGTGSNQPQHF.

V usage is TRBV19 and J usage is TRBJ2-1; TRBD2 matches 10 bases. This CDR3 contains 16 residues. The junction had 6 bases not matched to a gene; V was cut back by 1 base and J by 6 bases. From germline, CDR1 is LNHDA and CDR2 SQIVND (reference sequence). CDR3 loop: CASSIASGSVTNEQFF. Here the CDR3 DNA reads TGTGCCAGTAGTATAGCTAGCGGGAGTGTTACCAATGAGCAGTTCTTC.

The chain links TRBV14 to TRBJ1-1; 10 positions match TRBD1. With V trimmed by 2 bases and J by 11 bases, 5 bases remained unmatched. CDR3 length: 13 residues. CDR1 and CDR2 from the germline V gene are SGHDN and FVKESK. This CDR3 is CASSQTGQGMAFF. CDR3 sequence (DNA): TGTGCCAGCAGCCAAACGGGACAGGGGATGGCTTTCTTT.

CDR3 residues: CASTGDRGPYEQYF. CDR3 in DNA: TGTGCCAGCACGGGGGACAGGGGGCCGTACGAGCAGTACTTC. The chain couples TRBV2 to TRBJ2-7; the match to TRBD1 covers 12 bases. CDR1 and CDR2 from the germline V gene are SNHLY and FYNNEI. Losses at the gene ends were 7 bases for V and 4 bases for J; bases not matched to a gene: 5. The CDR3 sequence is 14 residues long.

The V gene is TRBV6-6, the J gene TRBJ2-5, with 9 bases fitting TRBD2. Germline V gene data show CDR1 as MNHNY and CDR2 as SVGAGI (reference sequence). Trimming removed 2 bases from V and 1 base from J; junction bases left unmatched: 5. This CDR3 region has 16 residues. This CDR3 is CASSYRASGAQETQYF. The CDR3 bases are TGTGCCAGCAGTTACAGGGCTAGCGGGGCCCAAGAGACCCAGTACTTC.